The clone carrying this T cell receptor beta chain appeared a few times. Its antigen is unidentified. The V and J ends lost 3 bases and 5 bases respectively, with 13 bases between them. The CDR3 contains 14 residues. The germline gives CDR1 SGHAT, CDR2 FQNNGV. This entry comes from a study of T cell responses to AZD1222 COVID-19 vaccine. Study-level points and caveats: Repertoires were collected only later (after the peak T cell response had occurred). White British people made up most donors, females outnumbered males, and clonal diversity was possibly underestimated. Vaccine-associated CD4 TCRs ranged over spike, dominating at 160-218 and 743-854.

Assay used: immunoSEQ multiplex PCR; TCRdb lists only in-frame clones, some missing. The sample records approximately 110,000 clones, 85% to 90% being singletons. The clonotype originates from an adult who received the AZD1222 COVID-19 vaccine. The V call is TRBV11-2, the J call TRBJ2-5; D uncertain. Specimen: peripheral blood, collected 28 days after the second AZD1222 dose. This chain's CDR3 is CASSLAPLGETQYF. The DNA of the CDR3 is TGTGCCAGCAGCTTGGCCCCGCTGGGGGAGACCCAGTACTTC.